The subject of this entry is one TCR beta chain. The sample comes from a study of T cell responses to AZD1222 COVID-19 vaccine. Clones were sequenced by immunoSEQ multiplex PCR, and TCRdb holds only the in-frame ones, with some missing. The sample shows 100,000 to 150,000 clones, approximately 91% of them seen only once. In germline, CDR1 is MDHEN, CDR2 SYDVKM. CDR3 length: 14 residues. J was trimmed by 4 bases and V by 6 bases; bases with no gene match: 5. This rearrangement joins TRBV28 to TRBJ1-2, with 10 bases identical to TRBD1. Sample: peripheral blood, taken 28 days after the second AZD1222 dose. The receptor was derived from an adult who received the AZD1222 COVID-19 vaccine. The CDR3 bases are TGTGCCAGCAGCCGACAGGGGGCGGTCTATGGCTACACCTTC. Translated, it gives CASSRQGAVYGYTF.